The 28 T cell receptor beta chains below come from one sample, sequenced in a study of T cell changes during pregnancy in multiple sclerosis. Sequencing was performed with immunoSEQ multiplex PCR; in TCRdb, only in-frame clones are kept and a portion is missing. Of more than 25,000 clones detected, roughly 90% appear once; the ten largest clones hold more than 9.5%. Specimen: CD8+ T cells from peripheral blood mononuclear cells, collected in the first trimester of pregnancy. Every receptor here comes from a female donor with multiple sclerosis, enrolled in a pregnancy study.

The J gene is TRBJ2-1, the V gene TRBV11-3; D is undetermined. The germline V gene encodes CDR1 SGHNT and CDR2 YENEEA. Between the trimmed V and J ends, which lost 1 base and 7 bases, there was a span of 17 bases. The CDR3 loop spans 16 amino acids. This CDR3 is CASSLGPGGLYNEQFF. The CDR3 DNA sequence: TGTGCCAGCAGCTTAGGCCCGGGTGGTCTGTATAATGAGCAGTTCTTC.

The chain recombines TRBV2 with TRBJ1-1; D unresolved. The germline gives CDR1 SNHLY, CDR2 FYNNEI. The CDR3 consists of 14 residues. The germline V and J ends were trimmed by 3 bases and 1 base, with 9 bases remaining between them. The CDR3 DNA follows: TGTGCCAGCAGTGAGGGCAGGCAGAACACTGAAGCTTTCTTT. Amino acid sequence: CASSEGRQNTEAFF.

The rearrangement joins TRBV5-1 to TRBJ2-7; D is undetermined. The germline V gene encodes CDR1 SGHRS and CDR2 YFSETQ. The CDR3 sequence is 14 residues long. Trimming removed 1 base at V and 3 bases at J, with 11 bases between. In DNA form, the CDR3 reads TGCGCCAGCAGCTTGTCCCTTTTTGTCTACGAGCAGTACTTC. It yields the protein CASSLSLFVYEQYF.

The CDR3, as DNA: TGTGCCAGCTACTGGGGAGGCAGGTTGAACACTGAAGCTTTCTTT. Translation: CASYWGGRLNTEAFF. The chain combines TRBV2 with TRBJ1-1; no firm D call. The CDR3 runs to 15 residues. Per germline, CDR1 SNHLY and CDR2 FYNNEI. Trimming stripped 8 bases from V and 0 bases from J, with 16 bases between.

The chain combines TRBV7-9 with TRBJ2-5; 13 bases fit TRBD2. The CDR3 has 15 amino acids. Germline V gives CDR1 SEHNR, CDR2 FQNEAQ (reference sequence). Losses at the gene ends were 5 bases for V and 4 bases for J; bases not matched to a gene: 4. Written as DNA, the CDR3 is TGTGCCAGCAGCCCCCGGACTAGCGGGGGAGAGACCCAGTACTTC. Protein: CASSPRTSGGETQYF.

The chain carries TRBV2 and TRBJ2-3, with 8 positions matching TRBD2. Per germline, CDR1 SNHLY and CDR2 FYNNEI. V shed 10 bases, J shed 1 base, and the junction held 13 bases outside the gene matches. The CDR3 consists of 16 residues. The CDR3 DNA reads TGTGCCAACTCCTCGATCGGGGGGGGTGGCACAGATACGCAGTATTTT. Translation: CANSSIGGGGTDTQYF.

The chain is built from TRBV7-9 and TRBJ1-1; TRBD1 agrees at 8 bases. CDR1 is SEHNR, CDR2 FQNEAQ, per germline (reference sequence). V lost 5 bases and J lost 5; bases outside the gene matches: 13. The CDR3 contains 16 residues. CDR3 in amino acids: CASSHSSQGGWTEAFF. Written as DNA, the CDR3 is TGTGCCAGCAGCCATTCTTCACAGGGGGGATGGACTGAAGCTTTCTTT.

V and J are TRBV19 and TRBJ2-2; no clear D gene. There are 15 residues in the CDR3. Germline CDR1 and CDR2: LNHDA and SQIVND (reference sequence). Trimming took off 3 bases at V and 1 base at J, with 9 bases between the two ends. The chain's CDR3 is CASSILAGNTGELFF. In nucleotides, the CDR3 is TGTGCCAGTAGTATCCTGGCAGGGAACACCGGGGAGCTGTTTTTT.

The genes are TRBV5-6 and TRBJ2-1, with no clear D. Germline V lookup: CDR1 SGHDT, CDR2 YYEEEE. The CDR3 runs to 11 residues. V shed 2 bases and J shed 9 bases, with 6 bases lying between them. CDR3 amino acids: CASSFSVEQFF. DNA for the CDR3: TGTGCCAGCAGCTTTTCCGTTGAGCAGTTCTTC.

The V and J genes are TRBV11-2 and TRBJ2-7, with 7 bases lining up with TRBD2. Germline V gives CDR1 SGHAT, CDR2 FQNNGV. The CDR3 runs 13 residues. With V trimmed by 1 base and J by 3 bases, 0 bases remained unmatched. The DNA for the CDR3 is TGTGCCAGCAGCTTAGGGGGGGGCTACGAGCAGTACTTC. This sequence encodes CASSLGGGYEQYF.

This clone was found a few times. The chain links TRBV9 to TRBJ2-7; 8 nucleotides match TRBD1. Germline assignment: CDR1 SGDLS and CDR2 YYNGEE. Germline trimming cut 1 base from V and 2 bases from J; bases unmatched to any gene: 5. The CDR3 length is 15 residues. The CDR3 region is CASSVTDRDTYEQYF. CDR3 DNA: TGTGCCAGCAGCGTAACGGACAGGGACACCTACGAGCAGTACTTC.

This chain connects TRBV5-4 to TRBJ2-3, with D possibly TRBD1 on 6 matching bases. V was clipped by 1 base and J by 2 bases, with 14 bases between them. The CDR3 totals 16 residues. Germline V lookup: CDR1 SGHNT, CDR2 YYREEE (reference sequence). Here the CDR3 reads CASSLSVGAFTDTQYF. In DNA, the CDR3 is TGTGCCAGCAGCTTGTCAGTGGGGGCCTTCACAGATACGCAGTATTTT. The whole variable domain, remainder taken from reference TRBV5-4 and TRBJ2-3, is ETGVTQSPTHLIKTRGQQVTLRCSSQSGHNTVSWYQQALGQGPQFIFQYYREEENGRGNFPPRFSGLQFPNYSSELNVNALELDDSALYLCASSLSVGAFTDTQYFGPGTRLTVL.

The chain employs TRBV6-1 and TRBJ2-7; the match to TRBD1 covers 7 bases. This CDR3 contains 14 residues. Per germline, CDR1 MNHNS and CDR2 SASEGT. V was pared by 6 bases and J by 0 bases, with 5 bases of the junction left unmatched. The chain's CDR3 is CASSDGDSSYEQYF. In DNA, the CDR3 is TGTGCCAGCAGCGACGGGGACAGCTCCTACGAGCAGTACTTC.

This clone appeared a single time. The chain has TRBV27 and TRBJ2-3; tentatively, D is TRBD2 (6 bases). The length of the CDR3 is 15 residues. Trimming left V 3 bases short and J 6 bases short, with 16 bases between. The V gene's germline CDR1 is MNHEY and CDR2 SMNVEV (reference sequence). The CDR3 nucleotides read TGTGCCAGCAGTTTGGAAGGCGGAGGGGTGGATACGCAGTATTTT. Encoded protein: CASSLEGGGVDTQYF.

This clone was picked up one time. The chain joins TRBV5-1 to TRBJ2-7; D is uncertain. Germline CDR1 SGHRS, CDR2 YFSETQ. Trimming pared 0 bases from V and 5 bases from J, leaving 12 bases between. This CDR3 has 14 residues. CDR3: CASSLERQMDEQYF. The CDR3 region has the DNA TGCGCCAGCAGCTTGGAACGACAAATGGACGAGCAGTACTTC.

The chain employs TRBV27 and TRBJ2-7; TRBD2 is a possible D gene (5 bases). V was pared by 7 bases and J by 3 bases, with 10 bases between. Germline lookup yields CDR1 MNHEY and CDR2 SMNVEV (reference sequence). CDR3 length equals 12 residues. This CDR3 reads CASMAGNYEQYF. CDR3 nucleotide sequence: TGTGCCAGCATGGCCGGGAACTACGAGCAGTACTTC.

V and J are TRBV6-5 and TRBJ2-1; 7 nucleotides line up with TRBD1. The V gene's germline CDR1 is MNHEY and CDR2 SVGAGI. V lost 4 bases, J lost 8 bases, and 11 bases stayed unmatched. CDR3 length: 15 amino acids. The DNA of the CDR3 is TGTGCCAGCAGTTCCGGGACAGAACAATTCGATGAGCAGTTCTTC. Amino acids: CASSSGTEQFDEQFF.

The chain has TRBV21-1 and TRBJ2-7; the table assigns TRBD1, which was not confirmed against the DNA. TRBV21-1 is a documented pseudogene. The CDR3 extends over 15 amino acids. CDR3 residues: CASSNPGQGIDEQYF. In nucleotides, the CDR3 is TGTGCCAGCAGCAATCCGGGACAGGGGATTGACGAGCAGTACTTC.

The sample holds a few counts of this clone. V gene TRBV2 combines with J gene TRBJ2-7, with 11 nucleotides matching TRBD2. V trimming: 7 bases; J trimming: 3 bases; junction bases outside the gene matches: 11. This CDR3 is built from 16 residues. Looked up from germline, CDR1 is SNHLY and CDR2 is FYNNEI. The CDR3 region is CASMAGTSGSFYEQYF. CDR3 DNA: TGTGCCAGCATGGCGGGGACTAGCGGATCTTTCTACGAGCAGTACTTC.

The chain carries TRBV11-2 and TRBJ2-3, with D perhaps matching TRBD2 (7 bases). V lost 3 bases and J 6 bases, leaving 16 bases between the germline ends. Germline CDR1 SGHAT, CDR2 FQNNGV. This CDR3 is 15 amino acids long. CDR3 DNA sequence: TGTGCCAGCAGCTTGCCAGGGGAGGGGACTGATACGCAGTATTTT. Amino acid sequence: CASSLPGEGTDTQYF.

This clone was recorded once. The chain is built from TRBV29-1 and TRBJ2-7; D ambiguous. Germline CDR1 SQVTM, CDR2 ANQGSEA. The CDR3 loop spans 13 amino acids. Trimming left V 5 bases short and J 0 bases short, with 11 bases between. Written as DNA, the CDR3 is TGCAGCGTTATTAGCTCACGCTCCTACGAGCAGTACTTC. Its protein product is CSVISSRSYEQYF.

Written as DNA, the CDR3 is TGTGCCAGCACCCTAGGGACAGGGGGAAACACTGAAGCTTTCTTT. It yields the protein CASTLGTGGNTEAFF. This chain joins TRBV27 and TRBJ1-1, with 11 bases aligning to TRBD1. The V gene's germline CDR1 is MNHEY and CDR2 SMNVEV (reference sequence). V trimming: 7 bases; J trimming: 2 bases; junction bases outside the gene matches: 6. The CDR3 has 15 amino acids.

This rearrangement joins TRBV7-8 to TRBJ1-5; 9 bases agree with TRBD1. The CDR3 runs 15 residues. The germline V gene encodes CDR1 SGHVS and CDR2 FQNEAQ. Germline trimming cut 5 bases from V and 4 bases from J; bases unmatched to any gene: 6. This CDR3 is CASSTEDRGNQPQHF. CDR3 in DNA: TGTGCCAGCAGCACAGAGGACAGGGGAAATCAGCCCCAGCATTTT.

The CDR3 reads CASRGQGPEAFF. As DNA, the CDR3 is TGTGCCAGTAGGGGACAGGGGCCCGAAGCTTTCTTT. This chain uses TRBV19 with TRBJ1-1; TRBD1 aligns across 10 bases. With 6 bases clipped from V and 8 bases from J, the junction kept 3 bases outside the gene matches. This CDR3 has 12 residues. Germline V gives CDR1 LNHDA, CDR2 SQIVND (reference sequence).

V and J are TRBV28 and TRBJ2-2; D uncertain. The V end lost 3 bases, the J end lost 1 base, and 6 bases lay between the germline ends. The germline V gene encodes CDR1 MDHEN and CDR2 SYDVKM. The CDR3 contains 14 residues. The CDR3 DNA sequence: TGTGCCAGCAGTTTGCTAGTGAACACCGGGGAGCTGTTTTTT. Its protein is CASSLLVNTGELFF.

CDR3 in DNA: TGTGCCTGGAAAAGTAGCGGGGGGGCCAGGAGCACAGATACGCAGTATTTT. Its protein product is CAWKSSGGARSTDTQYF. The gene calls are TRBV30 and TRBJ2-3; 11 bases line up with TRBD2. V dropped 4 bases and J dropped 0; count of bases not matched to a gene: 9. Per the germline V gene, CDR1 is GTSNPN and CDR2 is SVGIG (reference sequence). The length of the CDR3 is 17 residues.

The rearrangement links TRBV5-1 to TRBJ2-6, with a possible D match to TRBD2 (6 bases). V lost 1 base, J lost 1 base, and 27 bases lay in between. The CDR3 runs to 22 residues. Germline assignment: CDR1 SGHRS and CDR2 YFSETQ. The CDR3 sequence is CASSLPPTGESFRGSGANVLTF. CDR3 nucleotides: TGCGCCAGCAGCTTGCCCCCCACGGGGGAATCGTTTCGCGGGTCTGGGGCCAACGTCCTGACTTTC.

This clone was counted once. The rearrangement uses TRBV11-1 and TRBJ2-7; D might be TRBD2 (5 bases). Deletions cut 5 bases from V and 4 bases from J, with 18 bases between. Germline CDR1 reads SGHAT; CDR2 reads FQDESV (reference sequence). This CDR3 contains 15 residues. The CDR3 nucleotides are TGTGCCAGCAGCGAAGAGGGCGCTCCCGGTTACGAGCAGTACTTC. Amino acids: CASSEEGAPGYEQYF.